The present entry profiles one TCR beta chain with its context. This table comes from immunoSEQ multiplex PCR, and its TCRdb copy is limited to in-frame clones, with some not included. Of 200,000 or so clones listed, 70% to 85% are singletons. Donors were grouped by their self-reported clinical history. Per the germline V gene, CDR1 is SGHVS and CDR2 is FQNEAQ. The CDR3 is made up of 11 amino acids. Trimming stripped 10 bases from V and 3 bases from J, with 9 bases between. This sample was included in a study of blood T cell repertoires in COVID-19. This chain uses TRBV7-8 with TRBJ2-5, with D perhaps TRBD1 (6 bases). The sequence was collected from a woman in her 40s with acute COVID-19. Material: PBMCs or T cells enriched from blood (not recorded which). The CDR3 spells CAIHREETQYF. CDR3 bases: TGTGCCATCCACAGGGAAGAGACCCAGTACTTC.